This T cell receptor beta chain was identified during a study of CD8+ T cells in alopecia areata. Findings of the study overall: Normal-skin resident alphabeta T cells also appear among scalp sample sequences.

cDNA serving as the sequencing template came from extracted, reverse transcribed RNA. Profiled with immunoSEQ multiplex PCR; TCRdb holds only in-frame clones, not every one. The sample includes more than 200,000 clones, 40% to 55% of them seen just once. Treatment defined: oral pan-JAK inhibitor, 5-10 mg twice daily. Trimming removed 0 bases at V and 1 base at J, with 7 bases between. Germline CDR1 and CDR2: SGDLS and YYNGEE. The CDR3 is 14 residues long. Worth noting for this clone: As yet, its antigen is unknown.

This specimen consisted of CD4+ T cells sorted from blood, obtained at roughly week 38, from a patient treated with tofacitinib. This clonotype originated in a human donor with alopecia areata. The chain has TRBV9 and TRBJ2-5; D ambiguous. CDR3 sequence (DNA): TGTGCCAGCAGCGTAGCTATCGGCCAAGAGACCCAGTACTTC. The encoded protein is CASSVAIGQETQYF.